This passage covers 29 T cell receptor beta chains from one sample sequenced in a study of T cell responses to AZD1222 COVID-19 vaccine (dated by TCRdb to about 2021). The label giving this sample's time point can be read as: baseline before first vaccination. The library was produced with the immunoSEQ multiplex PCR assay. The table comes from immuneACCESS by way of TCRdb, which keeps in-frame sequences with V and J called. Part of the clones is missing from these tables; in studies checked, under half for an unresolved V gene and the rest for unknown reasons. In all, the sample holds roughly 93,000 clones, and 65% to 90% of those were seen once. Together, the top ten hold just under 6.5% of the sample. Here the sequenced sample was peripheral blood, taken on day 0 of AZD1222 vaccination. Receptor source: an adult in good health.

This chain uses TRBV3-1 (or the pseudogene TRBV3-2) with TRBJ1-6; 9 positions agree with TRBD1. Germline-derived CDR1 and CDR2 are LGHDT and YNNKEL (reference sequence). This CDR3 has 18 amino acids. V lost 5 bases to trimming and J lost 8 bases; unmatched junction nucleotides: 16. CDR3: CASSTSGTGTLLYSPLHF. CDR3 DNA: TGTGCCAGCAGCACATCCGGGACAGGGACATTGTTGTATTCACCCCTCCACTTT.

The chain employs TRBV7-9 and TRBJ1-4; 9 nucleotides line up with TRBD1. There are 16 residues in the CDR3. Trimming cost V 0 bases and J 4 bases; bases outside gene matches: 3. Germline V CDR1 and CDR2: SEHNR, FQNEAQ (reference sequence). The CDR3 coding sequence is TGTGCCAGCAGCTTAGCTTACAGGGGGCGTAATGAAAAACTGTTTTTT. Amino acids: CASSLAYRGRNEKLFF.

This chain joins TRBV7-2 and TRBJ1-5, with a possible D match to TRBD1 (6 bases). V was clipped by 1 base and J by 9 bases, with 13 bases between them. This CDR3 is 14 amino acids long. Germline loops: CDR1 SGHTA, CDR2 FQGNSA. The CDR3 nucleotides read TGTGCCAGCAGCTTAGATCGGGGGCGAGGGCCCCAGCATTTT. This translates into CASSLDRGRGPQHF.

This chain joins TRBV3-1 (or the pseudogene TRBV3-2) and TRBJ1-6; D ambiguous. Germline V CDR1 and CDR2: LGHDT, YNNKEL (reference sequence). Trimming pared 2 bases from V and 8 bases from J, leaving 16 bases between. CDR3 length: 16 amino acids. The CDR3: CASSQYLAGWDSPLHF. CDR3 nucleotides: TGTGCCAGCAGCCAATATCTTGCAGGATGGGATTCACCCCTCCACTTT.

J is TRBJ1-2 and V is TRBV6-5; a weak D match, TRBD1 (5 bases). The CDR3 is 15 residues long. With 0 bases removed from V and 4 bases from J, the gap between germline ends came to 12 bases. CDR1 is MNHEY, CDR2 SVGAGI, per germline. In DNA, the CDR3 is TGTGCCAGCAGTTACTCTACGGGGGTAGCCTATGGCTACACCTTC. Residues: CASSYSTGVAYGYTF.

This rearrangement joins TRBV7-9 to TRBJ1-2; D gene uncertain. There are 14 residues in the CDR3. The germline gives CDR1 SEHNR, CDR2 FQNEAQ (reference sequence). Trimming removed 5 bases from V and 4 bases from J, with 14 bases in between. The DNA of the CDR3 is TGTGCCAGCAGCCCACAGTCCTCCCCCTATGGCTACACCTTC. Amino acid sequence: CASSPQSSPYGYTF.

The chain joins TRBV4-1 to TRBJ2-3; D unclear. The length of the CDR3 is 14 residues. Between the trimmed V and J ends, which lost 0 bases and 0 bases, there was a span of 4 bases. CDR1 and CDR2 (germline): MGHRA, YSYEKL. The CDR3 loop reads CASSQEQSTDTQYF. Written as DNA, the CDR3 is TGCGCCAGCAGCCAAGAACAGAGCACAGATACGCAGTATTTT.

This chain connects TRBV7-7 to TRBJ2-5, with D perhaps matching TRBD2 (6 bases). The V gene lost 5 bases and the J gene lost 2 bases, with 9 bases spanning the gap. The CDR3 spans 13 residues. Germline V gives CDR1 SSHAT, CDR2 FNYEAQ (reference sequence). The CDR3 here is CASSQLAQETQYF. The CDR3 DNA follows: TGTGCCAGCAGCCAACTAGCTCAAGAGACCCAGTACTTC.

The chain uses TRBV3-1 (or the pseudogene TRBV3-2) and TRBJ1-1; 11 bases fit TRBD1. V lost 4 bases, J lost 6 bases, and 7 bases stayed unmatched. This CDR3 has 15 residues. Germline V CDR1 and CDR2: LGHDT, YNNKEL (reference sequence). The CDR3 region is CASSRGQGARSEAFF. The DNA for the CDR3 is TGTGCCAGCAGCCGCGGACAGGGGGCTAGATCTGAAGCTTTCTTT.

This CDR3 reads CASSYSAWPPGNQPQHF. CDR3 DNA sequence: TGTGCCAGCAGTTACTCGGCCTGGCCCCCCGGCAATCAGCCCCAGCATTTT. J is TRBJ1-5 and V is TRBV6-2 or TRBV6-3; D is unresolved. The CDR3 consists of 17 residues. V was cut by 0 bases and J by 2 bases, with 14 bases left in between. Germline V gene sequence: CDR1 MNHEY, CDR2 SVGEGT.

This clone was seen a few times. The chain is built from TRBV7-2 and TRBJ2-1; the match to TRBD2 covers 7 bases. Losses at the gene ends were 3 bases for V and 10 bases for J; bases not matched to a gene: 15. The CDR3 loop spans 16 amino acids. Germline-derived CDR1 and CDR2 are SGHTA and FQGNSA. This CDR3 is CASSFIGRGRAGEQFF. The CDR3 DNA follows: TGTGCCAGCAGCTTTATAGGGAGGGGAAGGGCCGGGGAGCAGTTCTTC. The full variable domain, in which reference TRBV7-2 and TRBJ2-1 provide the parts outside the CDR3, is GAGVSQSPSNKVTEKGKDVELRCDPISGHTALYWYRQSLGQGLEFLIYFQGNSAPDKSGLPSDRFSAERTGGSVSTLTIQRTQQEDSAVYLCASSFIGRGRAGEQFFGPGTRLTVL.

This chain joins TRBV30 and TRBJ1-6; no reliable D call. Per the germline V gene, CDR1 is GTSNPN and CDR2 is SVGIG (reference sequence). V shed 2 bases and J shed 2 bases, with 10 bases lying between them. The CDR3 contains 15 residues. The CDR3 reads CAWSSPAPYNSPLHF. CDR3 DNA sequence: TGTGCCTGGAGTTCACCGGCCCCCTATAATTCACCCCTCCACTTT.

This clone appeared a single time. This chain uses TRBV19 with TRBJ2-7; tentative D call: TRBD2 (6 bases). The V gene's germline CDR1 is LNHDA and CDR2 SQIVND (reference sequence). The ends were cut back, 4 bases at V and 0 bases at J, with 10 bases in the middle. The CDR3 is 14 residues long. This chain's CDR3 is CASSNSGSSYEQYF. The CDR3 coding sequence is TGTGCCAGTAGTAACTCCGGGAGCTCCTACGAGCAGTACTTC.

The V and J genes are TRBV5-8 and TRBJ2-3, with D hard to call. Trimming stripped 5 bases from V and 2 bases from J, with 18 bases between. The CDR3 covers 16 residues. CDR1 and CDR2 (germline): SGHTS, YDEGEE. The CDR3 bases are TGTGCCAGCAGTTATAAGGGTCCAGCCTACACAGATACGCAGTATTTT. Translation: CASSYKGPAYTDTQYF.

This sequence joins TRBV6-5 and TRBJ1-6; 9 bases are shared with TRBD1. The CDR3 totals 16 residues. CDR1 and CDR2 (germline): MNHEY, SVGAGI. The V and J ends lost 4 bases and 3 bases, in that order; junction bases with no gene match: 4. The CDR3 sequence is CASSWDRAGYNSPLHF. CDR3 sequence (DNA): TGTGCCAGCAGTTGGGACAGGGCCGGCTATAATTCACCCCTCCACTTT.

The V call is TRBV15, the J call TRBJ2-5, with no clear D. Germline V gives CDR1 LNHNV, CDR2 YYDKDF (reference sequence). V was clipped by 0 bases and J by 5 bases, with 7 bases between them. This CDR3 is built from 13 residues. DNA for the CDR3: TGTGCCACCAGCAGAGATTTAGGGGAGACCCAGTACTTC. Amino acids: CATSRDLGETQYF.

This chain links TRBV27 with TRBJ2-2; 8 nucleotides align to TRBD2. Per germline, CDR1 MNHEY and CDR2 SMNVEV (reference sequence). The V segment lost 3 bases and the J segment 1 base; nucleotides outside the gene matches: 4. This CDR3 comprises 16 residues. CDR3 sequence (DNA): TGTGCCAGCAGTTTCTTGCGGGGGGTGAACACCGGGGAGCTGTTTTTT. Its protein product is CASSFLRGVNTGELFF.

This chain uses TRBV28 with TRBJ1-2; 7 positions match TRBD1. Per the germline V gene, CDR1 is MDHEN and CDR2 is SYDVKM. CDR3 size: 15 residues. Trimming cost V 3 bases and J 3 bases; bases outside gene matches: 7. The CDR3 spells CASSLRTGRYYGYTF. The CDR3 coding sequence is TGTGCCAGCAGTTTGCGGACAGGCAGGTACTATGGCTACACCTTC.

This chain links TRBV19 with TRBJ1-2; tentative D call: TRBD1 (6 bases). V was trimmed by 1 base and J by 6 bases, leaving 9 bases between them. Looked up from germline, CDR1 is LNHDA and CDR2 is SQIVND (reference sequence). The CDR3 consists of 13 residues. The CDR3: CASSIVTGNGYTF. CDR3 DNA sequence: TGTGCCAGTAGTATAGTCACAGGGAATGGCTACACCTTC.

The chain couples TRBV19 to TRBJ2-1; D gene uncertain. CDR1 and CDR2 (germline): LNHDA, SQIVND (reference sequence). V shed 3 bases and J shed 0 bases, with 9 bases lying between them. The CDR3 is 15 residues long. CDR3 bases: TGTGCCAGTAGTATCGACTCCAACTCCTACAATGAGCAGTTCTTC. It is translated as CASSIDSNSYNEQFF.

This chain links TRBV2 with TRBJ2-1; 12 bases fit TRBD2. This CDR3 contains 16 residues. Germline V gene lookup returns CDR1 SNHLY and CDR2 FYNNEI. V was pared by 8 bases and J by 0 bases, with 5 bases of the junction left unmatched. CDR3 protein: CASGTSGPLSYNEQFF. CDR3 DNA: TGTGCCAGCGGGACTAGCGGGCCCCTCTCCTACAATGAGCAGTTCTTC. Full variable domain (remainder filled in from reference TRBV2 and TRBJ2-1): EPEVTQTPSHQVTQMGQEVILRCVPISNHLYFYWYRQILGQKVEFLVSFYNNEISEKSEIFDDQFSVERPDGSNFTLKIRSTKLEDSAMYFCASGTSGPLSYNEQFFGPGTRLTVL.

This sequence joins TRBV27 and TRBJ2-6; 8 bases map to TRBD1. CDR3 length equals 17 residues. V shed 5 bases, J shed 0 bases, and the junction held 6 bases outside the gene matches. Germline V gives CDR1 MNHEY, CDR2 SMNVEV (reference sequence). The CDR3 spells CASSPHRGTSGANVLTF. CDR3 DNA sequence: TGTGCCAGCAGTCCCCACAGGGGGACCTCTGGGGCCAACGTCCTGACTTTC. The variable domain in full, completed from reference TRBV27 and TRBJ2-6, reads EAQVTQNPRYLITVTGKKLTVTCSQNMNHEYMSWYRQDPGLGLRQIYYSMNVEVTDKGDVPEGYKVSRKEKRNFPLILESPSPNQTSLYFCASSPHRGTSGANVLTFGAGSRLTVL.

The chain uses TRBV19 and TRBJ2-3, with 9 bases matching TRBD1. The CDR3 totals 16 residues. With 3 bases clipped from V and 2 bases from J, the junction kept 6 bases outside the gene matches. Per germline, CDR1 LNHDA and CDR2 SQIVND (reference sequence). The CDR3 sequence is CASSMPGQGLTDTQYF. CDR3 in DNA: TGTGCCAGTAGTATGCCGGGACAGGGCCTCACAGATACGCAGTATTTT.

The rearrangement joins TRBV2 to TRBJ1-5; 7 nucleotides match TRBD1. The CDR3 loop spans 13 amino acids. The V segment lost 7 bases and the J segment 4 bases; nucleotides outside the gene matches: 4. Per the germline V gene, CDR1 is SNHLY and CDR2 is FYNNEI. CDR3 nucleotide sequence: TGTGCCAGCAACGAGGGACAGAATCAGCCCCAGCATTTT. This codes for CASNEGQNQPQHF.

This chain uses TRBV7-8 with TRBJ1-2; 10 bases map to TRBD1. Germline CDR1 reads SGHVS; CDR2 reads FQNEAQ. V trimming: 2 bases; J trimming: 4 bases; junction bases outside the gene matches: 13. CDR3 length equals 18 residues. CDR3 coding DNA: TGTGCCAGCAGCTTATATGGCGGGACCGGGACAGGGGTCTATGGCTACACCTTC. Protein product: CASSLYGGTGTGVYGYTF.

The rearrangement uses TRBV24-1 and TRBJ1-1, with D hard to call. Deletions cut 9 bases from V and 0 bases from J, with 7 bases between. The germline V gene has CDR1 KGHDR and CDR2 SFDVKD. This CDR3 is built from 12 residues. CDR3 DNA sequence: TGTGCCACCGGCCAGGTGAACACTGAAGCTTTCTTT. This gives the protein CATGQVNTEAFF.

The V gene is TRBV2, the J gene TRBJ1-2; 7 bases align to TRBD1. Germline V gene lookup returns CDR1 SNHLY and CDR2 FYNNEI. V was clipped by 6 bases and J by 3 bases; unmatched bases: 13. The CDR3 sequence is 16 residues long. The CDR3 is CASRDRDSSVDYGYTF. The CDR3 DNA reads as TGTGCCAGCAGGGATAGGGACAGTTCGGTCGACTATGGCTACACCTTC. Supplemented by reference TRBV2 and TRBJ1-2, the full variable domain reads EPEVTQTPSHQVTQMGQEVILRCVPISNHLYFYWYRQILGQKVEFLVSFYNNEISEKSEIFDDQFSVERPDGSNFTLKIRSTKLEDSAMYFCASRDRDSSVDYGYTFGSGTRLTVV.

This rearrangement joins TRBV4-2 to TRBJ1-2; no definite D call. Germline V CDR1 and CDR2: LGHNA, YNFKEQ. V was cut by 1 base and J by 2 bases, with 8 bases left in between. The CDR3 consists of 14 residues. The DNA for the CDR3 is TGTGCCAGCAGCCAAGGACCGGAGAACTATGGCTACACCTTC. Its translation is CASSQGPENYGYTF.

This chain uses TRBV7-9 with TRBJ1-4; D remains unclear. There are 16 residues in the CDR3. In germline, CDR1 is SEHNR, CDR2 FQNEAQ (reference sequence). Trimming stripped 6 bases from V and 0 bases from J, with 14 bases between. The CDR3 nucleotides are TGTGCCAGCAGTCCGTGGCGGGGTGCAACTAATGAAAAACTGTTTTTT. As protein: CASSPWRGATNEKLFF. Supplemented by reference TRBV7-9 and TRBJ1-4, the full variable domain reads DTGVSQNPRHKITKRGQNVTFRCDPISEHNRLYWYRQTLGQGPEFLTYFQNEAQLEKSRLLSDRFSAERPKGSFSTLEIQRTEQGDSAMYLCASSPWRGATNEKLFFGSGTQLSVL.